This record looks at one TCR beta chain sequence and its context. Vbeta (60) and Jbeta (13) primers were used in the PCR. Clones were sequenced by immunoSEQ multiplex PCR, and TCRdb holds only the in-frame ones, with some missing. The sample carries 300,000 or so clones, 80% to 90% recorded once. Germline V lookup: CDR1 MNHEY, CDR2 SVGAGI. V lost 2 bases and J lost 7, with 5 bases in between. The CDR3 extends over 11 amino acids. This entry belongs to a study of cytomegalovirus exposure and HLA in healthy donors. For the study at large: There were several hundred genotyped donors. Of these, roughly 86% fell in the genetic ancestry cluster associated with self-reported Caucasian donors.

The chain has TRBV6-5 and TRBJ2-5, with D unresolved. The material sequenced was PBMCs. This receptor was obtained from a woman aged 40 to 50 in good health and CMV-seropositive. The CDR3 here is CASSYVGTQYF. The CDR3 nucleotides read TGTGCCAGCAGTTACGTCGGGACCCAGTACTTC.